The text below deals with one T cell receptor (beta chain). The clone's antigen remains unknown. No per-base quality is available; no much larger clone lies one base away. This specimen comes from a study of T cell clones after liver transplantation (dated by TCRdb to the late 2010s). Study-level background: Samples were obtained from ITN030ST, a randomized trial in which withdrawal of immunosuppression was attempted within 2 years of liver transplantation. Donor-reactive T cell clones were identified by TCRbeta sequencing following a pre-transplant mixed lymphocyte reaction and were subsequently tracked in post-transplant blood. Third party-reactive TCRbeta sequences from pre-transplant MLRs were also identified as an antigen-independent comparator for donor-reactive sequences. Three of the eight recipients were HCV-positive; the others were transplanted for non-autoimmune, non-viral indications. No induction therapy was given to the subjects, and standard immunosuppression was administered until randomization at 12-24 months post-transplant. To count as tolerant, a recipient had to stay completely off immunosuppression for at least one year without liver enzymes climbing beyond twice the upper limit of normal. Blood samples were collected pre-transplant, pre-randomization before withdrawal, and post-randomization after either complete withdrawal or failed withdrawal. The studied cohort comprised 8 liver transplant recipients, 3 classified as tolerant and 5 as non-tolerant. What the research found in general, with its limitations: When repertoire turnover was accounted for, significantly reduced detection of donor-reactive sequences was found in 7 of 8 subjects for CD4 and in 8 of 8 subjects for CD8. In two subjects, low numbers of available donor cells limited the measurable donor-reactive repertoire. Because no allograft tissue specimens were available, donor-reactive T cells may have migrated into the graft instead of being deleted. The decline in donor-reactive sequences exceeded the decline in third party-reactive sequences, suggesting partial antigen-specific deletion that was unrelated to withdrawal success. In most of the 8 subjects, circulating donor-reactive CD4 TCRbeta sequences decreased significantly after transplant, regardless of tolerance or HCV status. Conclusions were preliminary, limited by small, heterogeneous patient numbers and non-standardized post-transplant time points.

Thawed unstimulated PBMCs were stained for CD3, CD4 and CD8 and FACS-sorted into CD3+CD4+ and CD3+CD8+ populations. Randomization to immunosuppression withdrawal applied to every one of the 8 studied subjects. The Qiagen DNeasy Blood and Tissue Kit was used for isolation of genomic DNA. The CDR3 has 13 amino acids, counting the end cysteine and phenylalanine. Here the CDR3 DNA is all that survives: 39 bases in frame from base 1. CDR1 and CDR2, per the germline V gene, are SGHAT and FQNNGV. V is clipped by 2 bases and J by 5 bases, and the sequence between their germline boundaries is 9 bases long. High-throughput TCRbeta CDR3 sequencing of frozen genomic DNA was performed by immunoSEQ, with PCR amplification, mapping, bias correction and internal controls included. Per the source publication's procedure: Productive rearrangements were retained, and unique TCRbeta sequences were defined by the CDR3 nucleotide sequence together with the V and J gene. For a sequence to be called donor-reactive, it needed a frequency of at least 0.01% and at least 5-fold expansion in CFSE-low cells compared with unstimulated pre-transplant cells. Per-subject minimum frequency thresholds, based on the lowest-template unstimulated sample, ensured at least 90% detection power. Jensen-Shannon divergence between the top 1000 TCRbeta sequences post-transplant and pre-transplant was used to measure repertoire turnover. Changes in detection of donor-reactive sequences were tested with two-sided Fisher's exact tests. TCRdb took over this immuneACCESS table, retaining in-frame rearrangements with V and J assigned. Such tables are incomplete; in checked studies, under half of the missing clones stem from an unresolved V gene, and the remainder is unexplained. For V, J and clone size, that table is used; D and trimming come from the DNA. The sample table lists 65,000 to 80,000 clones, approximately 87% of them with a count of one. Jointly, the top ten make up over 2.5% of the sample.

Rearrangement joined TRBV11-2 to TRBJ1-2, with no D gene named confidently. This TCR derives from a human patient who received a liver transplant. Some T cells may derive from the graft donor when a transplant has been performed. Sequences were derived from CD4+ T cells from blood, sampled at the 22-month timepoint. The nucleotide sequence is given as TGTGCCAGCAGCTTACAGGATTTTTATGGCTACACCTTC. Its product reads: CASSLQDFYGYTF.